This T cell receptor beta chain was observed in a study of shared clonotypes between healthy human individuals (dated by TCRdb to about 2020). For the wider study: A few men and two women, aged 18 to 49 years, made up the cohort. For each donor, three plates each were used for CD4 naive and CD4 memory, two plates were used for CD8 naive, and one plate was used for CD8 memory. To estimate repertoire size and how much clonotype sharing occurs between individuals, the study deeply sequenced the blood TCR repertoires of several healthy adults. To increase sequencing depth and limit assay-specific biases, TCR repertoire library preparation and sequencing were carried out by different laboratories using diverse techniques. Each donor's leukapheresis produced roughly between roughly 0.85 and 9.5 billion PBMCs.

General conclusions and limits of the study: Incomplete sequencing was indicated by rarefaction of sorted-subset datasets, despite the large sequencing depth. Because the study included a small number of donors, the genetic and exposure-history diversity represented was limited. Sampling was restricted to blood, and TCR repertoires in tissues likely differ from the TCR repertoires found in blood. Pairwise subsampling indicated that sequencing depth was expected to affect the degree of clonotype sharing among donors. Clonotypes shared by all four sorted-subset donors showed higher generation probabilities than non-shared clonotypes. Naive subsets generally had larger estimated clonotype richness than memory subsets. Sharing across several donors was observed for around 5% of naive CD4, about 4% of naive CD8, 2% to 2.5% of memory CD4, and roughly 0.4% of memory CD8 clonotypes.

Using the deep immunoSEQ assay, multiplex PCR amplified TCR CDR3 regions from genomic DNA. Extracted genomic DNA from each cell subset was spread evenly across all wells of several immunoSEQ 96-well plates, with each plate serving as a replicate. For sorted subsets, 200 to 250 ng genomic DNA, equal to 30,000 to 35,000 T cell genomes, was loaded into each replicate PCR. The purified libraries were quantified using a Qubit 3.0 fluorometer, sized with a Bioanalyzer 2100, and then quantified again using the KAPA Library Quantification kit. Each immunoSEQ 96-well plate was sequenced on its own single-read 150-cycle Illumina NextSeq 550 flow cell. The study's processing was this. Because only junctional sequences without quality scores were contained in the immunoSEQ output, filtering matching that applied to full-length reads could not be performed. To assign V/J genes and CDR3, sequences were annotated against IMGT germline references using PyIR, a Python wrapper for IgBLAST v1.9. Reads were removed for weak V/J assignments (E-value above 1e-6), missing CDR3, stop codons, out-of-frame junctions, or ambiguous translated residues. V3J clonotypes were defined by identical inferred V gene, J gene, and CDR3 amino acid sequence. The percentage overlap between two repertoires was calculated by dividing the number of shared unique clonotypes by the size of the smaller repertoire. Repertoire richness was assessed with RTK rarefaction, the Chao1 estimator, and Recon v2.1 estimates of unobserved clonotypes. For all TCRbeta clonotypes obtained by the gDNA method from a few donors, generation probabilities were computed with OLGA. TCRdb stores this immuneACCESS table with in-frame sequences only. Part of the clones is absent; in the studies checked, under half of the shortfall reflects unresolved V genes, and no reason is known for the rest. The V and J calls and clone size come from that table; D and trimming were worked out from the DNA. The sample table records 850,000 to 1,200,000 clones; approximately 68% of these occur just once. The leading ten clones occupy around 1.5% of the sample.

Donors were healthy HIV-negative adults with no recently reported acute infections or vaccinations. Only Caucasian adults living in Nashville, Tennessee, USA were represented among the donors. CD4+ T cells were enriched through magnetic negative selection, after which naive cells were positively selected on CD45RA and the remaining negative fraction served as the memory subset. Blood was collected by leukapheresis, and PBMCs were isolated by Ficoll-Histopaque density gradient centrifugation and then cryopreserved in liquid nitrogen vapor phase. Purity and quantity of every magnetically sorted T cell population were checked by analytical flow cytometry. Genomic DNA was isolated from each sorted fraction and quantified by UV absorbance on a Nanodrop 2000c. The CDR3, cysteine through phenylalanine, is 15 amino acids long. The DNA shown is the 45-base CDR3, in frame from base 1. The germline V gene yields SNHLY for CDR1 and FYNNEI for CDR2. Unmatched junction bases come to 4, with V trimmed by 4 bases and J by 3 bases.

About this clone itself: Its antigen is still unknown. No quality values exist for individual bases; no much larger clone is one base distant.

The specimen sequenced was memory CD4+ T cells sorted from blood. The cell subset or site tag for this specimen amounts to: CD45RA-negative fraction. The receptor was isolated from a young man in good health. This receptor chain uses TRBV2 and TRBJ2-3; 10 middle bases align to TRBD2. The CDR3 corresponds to CASSGTSGPTDTQYF. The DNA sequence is TGTGCCAGCAGTGGGACTAGCGGACCAACAGATACGCAGTATTTT.